This TCR beta chain was captured in a study of technical replicates of blood from a few donors. Of note for this clone: At one of its ends the junction is not consistent with the germline gene, which may arise from a read error.

Sequencing was performed with immunoSEQ multiplex PCR; in TCRdb, only in-frame clones are kept and a portion is missing. The sample consists of over 50,000 clones, 97% of them appearing once. The length of the CDR3 is 11 residues. Germline values: CDR1 SEHNR, CDR2 FQNEAQ (reference sequence). The genes are TRBV7-9 and TRBJ2-1; D may be TRBD2 (5 bases). The origin of this receptor is a human donor in good health. The sequenced material came from T cells isolated from PBMCs. CDR3 region: CGPGTYNEQFF. The CDR3 DNA sequence: TGCGGGCCGGGGACCTACAATGAGCAGTTCTTC.